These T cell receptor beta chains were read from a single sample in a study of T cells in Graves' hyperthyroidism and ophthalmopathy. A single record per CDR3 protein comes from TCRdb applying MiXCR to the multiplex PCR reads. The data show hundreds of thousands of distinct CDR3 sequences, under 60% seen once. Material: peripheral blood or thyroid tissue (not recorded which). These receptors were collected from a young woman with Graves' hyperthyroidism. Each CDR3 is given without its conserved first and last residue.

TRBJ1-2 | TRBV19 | ASSPNWAGRYGYT
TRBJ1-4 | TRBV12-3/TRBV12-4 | ASSPRTNEKLF
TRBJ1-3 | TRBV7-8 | ASSRPPGTGAAES
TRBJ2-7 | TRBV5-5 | ASSRDSPLDEQY
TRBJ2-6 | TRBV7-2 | ASSPSVGGASGANVLT
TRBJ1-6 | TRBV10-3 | AISESGGRDSPLH
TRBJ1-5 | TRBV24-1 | ATRGQGRNQPQH
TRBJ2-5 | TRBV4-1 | ASSQDNDGQETQY
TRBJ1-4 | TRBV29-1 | SVRNREKLF
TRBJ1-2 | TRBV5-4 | ASSQDGAGDNYGYT
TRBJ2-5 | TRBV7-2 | ASSSRWEEETQY
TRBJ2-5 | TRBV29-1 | SVEGQGAETQY
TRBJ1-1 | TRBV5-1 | ASSTGQLYEAF
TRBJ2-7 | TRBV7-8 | ASSLAQSNYEQY
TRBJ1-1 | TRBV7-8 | ASSSNNRDGNTEAF
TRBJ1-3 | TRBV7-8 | ASRQASGTIY
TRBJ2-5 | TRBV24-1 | ATSVDQETQY
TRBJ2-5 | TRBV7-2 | ASSKRLAGEETQY
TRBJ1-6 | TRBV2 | ATLSWTGINSPLH
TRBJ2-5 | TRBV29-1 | SFGGSQTQY
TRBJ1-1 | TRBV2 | ASSEKQVNTEAF
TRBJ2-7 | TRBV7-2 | ASSHQGAPYEQY
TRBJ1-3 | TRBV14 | ASSPSGSLDTIY
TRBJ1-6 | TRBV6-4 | ASIRGANSPLH
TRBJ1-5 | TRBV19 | ASSRQGGNQPQH
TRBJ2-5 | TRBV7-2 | ASSPFGTAQETQY
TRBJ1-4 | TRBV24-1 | ATSEPGTGFEKLF
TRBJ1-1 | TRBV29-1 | SVTWTSEAF
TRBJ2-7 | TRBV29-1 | SAVTSEYEQY
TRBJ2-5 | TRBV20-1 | SPTAGGPQETQY
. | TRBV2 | ASRRGNEQF
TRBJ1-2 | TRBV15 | ASSLGPRVGGYT
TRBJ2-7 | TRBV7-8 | ASSLDRDMTSYEQY
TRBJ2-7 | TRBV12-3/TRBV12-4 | ASSSRSGQY
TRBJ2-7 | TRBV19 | ASSIPAERDEQY
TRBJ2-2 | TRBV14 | ASSQDLRQGKLF
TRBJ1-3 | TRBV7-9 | ASSSGGSTIY
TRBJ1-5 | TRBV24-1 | ATSDQPQH
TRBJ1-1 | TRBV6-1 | ASEEGADTEAF
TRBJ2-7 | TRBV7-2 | ASSSPWDSDYEQY
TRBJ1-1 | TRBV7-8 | ASGLPRTGLNTEAF
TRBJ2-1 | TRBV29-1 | SAAGDEDRDEQF
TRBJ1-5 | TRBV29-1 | SVRQANQPQH
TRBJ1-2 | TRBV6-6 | ASSYDGYGYT
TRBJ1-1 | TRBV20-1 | SGGDREGTVAF
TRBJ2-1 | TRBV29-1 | SAGQYNEQF
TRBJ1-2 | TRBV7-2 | ASSLSREDGYT
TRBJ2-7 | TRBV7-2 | ASSVARQGYEQY
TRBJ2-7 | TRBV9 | ASSGLAGSEQY
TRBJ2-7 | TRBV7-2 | ASSDSHQQGAVYYEQY
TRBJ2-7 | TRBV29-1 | SVEDYLAGVSEQY
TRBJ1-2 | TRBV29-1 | SVGTHISGYT